Shown below are 10 T cell receptor beta chains from a single sample sequenced in a study of shared clonotypes between healthy human individuals. Sequencing used immunoSEQ multiplex PCR; TCRdb keeps in-frame clones, though not all of them. The repertoire holds 2 million to 2.5 million clones, over 85% seen once, with around 0.4% in the top ten. The sequenced material came from naive CD4+ T cells from PBMCs. Specified subset: CD45RA+ positively selected. The receptors shown here come from a man between 18 and 35 years old in good health. Some clones in this sample may be carry-over from other donors' samples.

The J gene is TRBJ1-5, the V gene TRBV27; D might be TRBD1 (6 bases). The CDR3 is 16 residues long. The ends were cut back, 2 bases at V and 2 bases at J, with 13 bases in the middle. Germline V lookup: CDR1 MNHEY, CDR2 SMNVEV (reference sequence). The CDR3 DNA reads as TGTGCCAGCAGTTTAAACGGGGGGCCGGGCAATCAGCCCCAGCATTTT. Its protein is CASSLNGGPGNQPQHF.

The chain uses TRBV9 and TRBJ1-1, with 9 bases aligning to TRBD1. Germline trimming cut 4 bases from V and 0 bases from J; bases unmatched to any gene: 4. This CDR3 contains 15 residues. Germline V gene data show CDR1 as SGDLS and CDR2 as YYNGEE. The DNA of the CDR3 is TGTGCCAGCAGCCTAGACAGGGGGTTGAACACTGAAGCTTTCTTT. The encoded protein is CASSLDRGLNTEAFF.

This chain uses TRBV6-5 with TRBJ1-1; D is possibly TRBD1 (5 bases). The CDR3 contains 14 residues. V was trimmed by 6 bases and J by 5 bases, leaving 16 bases between them. Germline CDR1 MNHEY, CDR2 SVGAGI. The CDR3 bases are TGTGCCAGCAGCTTTAAGGGGCAGGGTACTGAAGCTTTCTTT. Its protein product is CASSFKGQGTEAFF.

The gene calls are TRBV18 and TRBJ2-7; D not resolved. Trimming shortened V by 4 bases and J by 6 bases, and 10 bases separated the two germline ends. The CDR3 runs 12 residues. From germline, CDR1 is KGHSH and CDR2 LQKENI. In DNA, the CDR3 is TGTGCCAGCTCACAGACGGAATTCGAGCAGTACTTC. It encodes CASSQTEFEQYF.

The rearrangement joins TRBV28 to TRBJ2-1; 7 bases are shared with TRBD2. Germline V gene data show CDR1 as MDHEN and CDR2 as SYDVKM. V dropped 6 bases and J dropped 4; count of bases not matched to a gene: 3. The length of the CDR3 is 13 residues. CDR3 bases: TGTGCCAGCAGCGGTAGCGGGTACAATGAGCAGTTCTTC. This translates into CASSGSGYNEQFF. Using reference TRBV28 and TRBJ2-1 for the parts outside the CDR3, the full variable domain is DVKVTQSSRYLVKRTGEKVFLECVQDMDHENMFWYRQDPGLGLRLIYFSYDVKMKEKGDIPEGYSVSREKKERFSLILESASTNQTSMYLCASSGSGYNEQFFGPGTRLTVL.

The gene calls are TRBV10-3 and TRBJ2-1; TRBD2 matches 13 bases. The junction had 8 bases not matched to a gene; V was cut back by 10 bases and J by 5 bases. CDR3 length equals 15 residues. In germline, CDR1 is ENHRY, CDR2 SYGVKD. CDR3 in amino acids: CATTQGLAGDNEQFF. The CDR3 region has the DNA TGTGCCACCACCCAAGGACTAGCGGGAGACAATGAGCAGTTCTTC.

This clone has just one count. This chain connects TRBV7-9 to TRBJ1-1; D ambiguous. V was shortened by 0 bases and J by 5 bases, with 19 bases between the two germline ends. There are 17 residues in the CDR3. The germline V gene encodes CDR1 SEHNR and CDR2 FQNEAQ (reference sequence). The CDR3 region has the DNA TGTGCCAGCAGCTTAGCGTTAAGACCTCTTCTAGGGACTGAAGCTTTCTTT. Amino acids: CASSLALRPLLGTEAFF.

The V and J genes are TRBV27 and TRBJ2-4; D unresolved. The germline V and J ends were trimmed by 6 bases and 2 bases, with 14 bases remaining between them. The CDR3 has 15 residues. Germline V lookup: CDR1 MNHEY, CDR2 SMNVEV (reference sequence). CDR3 sequence reads: CASSRVDATKNIQYF. In DNA, the CDR3 is TGTGCCAGCAGCCGGGTAGACGCCACCAAAAACATTCAGTACTTC.

V and J are TRBV6-1 and TRBJ2-1, with D tentatively TRBD1 (5 bases). V lost 7 bases, J lost 4 bases, and 17 bases lay in between. In germline, CDR1 is MNHNS, CDR2 SASEGT. The length of the CDR3 is 15 residues. CDR3 in DNA: TGTGCCAGCAAGTTCGACAGCCCTAGATACAATGAGCAGTTCTTC. The encoded protein is CASKFDSPRYNEQFF.

A few counts support this clone. The chain combines TRBV30 with TRBJ1-5; D is uncertain. V lost 3 bases to trimming and J lost 7 bases, with 10 bases between them. Looked up from germline, CDR1 is GTSNPN and CDR2 is SVGIG (reference sequence). The CDR3 runs to 12 residues. The DNA for the CDR3 is TGTGCCTGGAGCGCTAAAGGCCAGCCCCAGCATTTT. Protein sequence: CAWSAKGQPQHF.